The rows below give T cell receptor beta chains drawn from one sample of a study of blood T cell repertoires in COVID-19. Measured with immunoSEQ multiplex PCR; TCRdb has only the in-frame clones, and not every one. Counted here are around 150,000 clones, approximately 79% occurring once; the ten biggest clones make up around 8.7%. Source material: peripheral blood. These receptors came from a man aged 45 to 65 with active or convalescent COVID-19. Both conserved end residues are part of each CDR3. D genes are given only for firm matches. Clone size, where shown, is once, few, many, or a class for clones that have expanded.

D gene: TRBD2
J gene: TRBJ2-7
V gene: TRBV9
clone size: -
CDR3 DNA: TGTGCCAGCAGCGGGACCGGGACTAGCCTCTCGGGGCAGTACTTC
CDR3 protein: CASSGTGTSLSGQYF

D gene: -
J gene: TRBJ1-6
V gene: TRBV28
clone size: -
CDR3 DNA: TGTGCCAGCAGTTTTCATGGGGGGAGAGATATTGATAATTCACCCCTCCACTTT
CDR3 protein: CASSFHGGRDIDNSPLHF

D gene: TRBD2
J gene: TRBJ2-1
V gene: TRBV24-1
clone size: -
CDR3 DNA: TGTGCCACCAGCGGGACTAGCGGGATACGGCGGCAGTTCTTC
CDR3 protein: CATSGTSGIRRQFF

D gene: TRBD2
J gene: TRBJ2-3
V gene: TRBV11-3
clone size: -
CDR3 DNA: TGTGCCAGCAGCGCTAGCGGGAGTTTAGCAGATACGCAGTATTTT
CDR3 protein: CASSASGSLADTQYF

D gene: TRBD1
J gene: TRBJ1-4
V gene: TRBV18
clone size: once
CDR3 DNA: TGTGCCAGCTCACCCCGACAGGGGAGTGAAAAACTGTTTTTT
CDR3 protein: CASSPRQGSEKLFF

D gene: -
J gene: TRBJ1-1
V gene: TRBV18
clone size: few
CDR3 DNA: TGTGCCAGCTCACCAAGCGGGGCCACTGAAGCTTTCTTT
CDR3 protein: CASSPSGATEAFF

D gene: -
J gene: TRBJ1-2
V gene: TRBV2
clone size: -
CDR3 DNA: TGTGCCAGCAGTGAGGGGGGAGTCTATGGCTACACCTTC
CDR3 protein: CASSEGGVYGYTF

D gene: TRBD1
J gene: TRBJ1-2
V gene: TRBV28
clone size: -
CDR3 DNA: TGTGCCAGCAGTTCCGTACAGGGGGCGTTCTATGGCTACACCTTC
CDR3 protein: CASSSVQGAFYGYTF

D gene: TRBD1
J gene: TRBJ1-2
V gene: TRBV19
clone size: -
CDR3 DNA: TGTGCCAGTACCCGGGCAGGGGGCGACTATGGCTACACCTTC
CDR3 protein: CASTRAGGDYGYTF

D gene: -
J gene: TRBJ2-1
V gene: TRBV7-2
clone size: -
CDR3 DNA: TGTGCCAGCAGCTTAGGACTAGTTGGTGAGCAGTTCTTC
CDR3 protein: CASSLGLVGEQFF

D gene: TRBD2
J gene: TRBJ2-1
V gene: TRBV11-2
clone size: -
CDR3 DNA: TGTGCCAGCAGCCCCCTAAAATCTAGCGGGAGGAGATACAATGAGCAGTTCTTC
CDR3 protein: CASSPLKSSGRRYNEQFF

D gene: TRBD1
J gene: TRBJ2-5
V gene: TRBV10-3
clone size: few
CDR3 DNA: TGTGCCATCAGCCCAGACAGGGAGCAAGAGACCCAGTACTTC
CDR3 protein: CAISPDREQETQYF

D gene: -
J gene: TRBJ1-5
V gene: TRBV24-1
clone size: few
CDR3 DNA: TGTGCCACCGGGGCCGGCCAGCCCCAGCATTTT
CDR3 protein: CATGAGQPQHF

D gene: -
J gene: TRBJ1-3
V gene: TRBV15
clone size: -
CDR3 DNA: TGTGCCACCCTCATGAGTGGTGCTGGAAACACCATATATTTT
CDR3 protein: CATLMSGAGNTIYF

D gene: -
J gene: TRBJ1-3
V gene: TRBV18
clone size: -
CDR3 DNA: TGTGCCAGCTCACCGGACATTCGCTCTGGAAACACCATATATTTT
CDR3 protein: CASSPDIRSGNTIYF

D gene: -
J gene: TRBJ2-5
V gene: TRBV5-1
clone size: -
CDR3 DNA: TGCGCCAGCAGCCCTATGGCAGGGAGGGAGACCCAGTACTTC
CDR3 protein: CASSPMAGRETQYF

D gene: -
J gene: TRBJ1-2
V gene: TRBV3-1/TRBV3-2
clone size: -
CDR3 DNA: TGTGCCAGCAGCGCCCGGGTCCGGGGAAGGGTTGGCTACACCTTC
CDR3 protein: CASSARVRGRVGYTF

D gene: TRBD1
J gene: TRBJ2-7
V gene: TRBV30
clone size: -
CDR3 DNA: TGTGCCTGGAAAAGACAGGGTTCTTCCTACGAGCAGTACTTC
CDR3 protein: CAWKRQGSSYEQYF

D gene: TRBD1
J gene: TRBJ2-5
V gene: TRBV7-9
clone size: -
CDR3 DNA: TGTGCCAGCAGCTTAGGGGGACAGAAGCACGAGACCCAGTACTTC
CDR3 protein: CASSLGGQKHETQYF

D gene: -
J gene: TRBJ2-5
V gene: TRBV19
clone size: -
CDR3 DNA: TGTGCCAGTAGTTCCCCAGGTGGGGAGGCCCAAGAGACCCAGTACTTC
CDR3 protein: CASSSPGGEAQETQYF

D gene: TRBD1
J gene: TRBJ1-1
V gene: TRBV29-1
clone size: -
CDR3 DNA: TGCAGCGGGGACAGGGTACAAGCTGTAGCTTTCTTT
CDR3 protein: CSGDRVQAVAFF

D gene: TRBD2
J gene: TRBJ2-1
V gene: TRBV19
clone size: -
CDR3 DNA: TGTGCCAGTAGTATAGGGACTAGCGGGTACAATGAGCAGTTCTTC
CDR3 protein: CASSIGTSGYNEQFF

D gene: -
J gene: TRBJ1-2
V gene: TRBV7-2
clone size: -
CDR3 DNA: TGTGCCAGCAGCTTAGCAAGGGAGTCATCCGGTGGCTACACCTTC
CDR3 protein: CASSLARESSGGYTF

D gene: TRBD2
J gene: TRBJ2-1
V gene: TRBV7-3
clone size: -
CDR3 DNA: TGTGCCAGCAGTCCCGGGACTAGCGGGAGCGGTGAGCAGTTCTTC
CDR3 protein: CASSPGTSGSGEQFF

D gene: -
J gene: TRBJ1-3
V gene: TRBV7-2
clone size: -
CDR3 DNA: TGTGCCAGCAGACGACCTAGCTCTGGAAACACCATATATTTT
CDR3 protein: CASRRPSSGNTIYF